This T cell receptor (beta chain) emerged from a study of cytomegalovirus exposure and HLA in healthy donors. There are 14 residues in the CDR3. From germline, CDR1 is SGHVS and CDR2 FNYEAQ. Trimming removed 5 bases at V and 6 bases at J, with 15 bases between. The PCR had 60 Vbeta and 13 Jbeta primers. Some clones are missing from TCRdb's copy, which holds only in-frame ones; the method was immunoSEQ multiplex PCR. The data show roughly 200,000 clones, 65% to 80% seen once. The chain employs TRBV7-6 and TRBJ2-3, with unresolved D. Material: PBMCs. The sequence was obtained from a man aged 50 to 60 in good health and CMV-seronegative. In DNA, the CDR3 is TGTGCCAGCAGCCCCTCTGGCGGTGGGGATACGCAGTATTTT. Its protein product is CASSPSGGGDTQYF. Looking up the rest from reference TRBV7-6 and TRBJ2-3 gives the full variable domain: GAGVSQSPRYKVTKRGQDVALRCDPISGHVSLYWYRQALGQGPEFLTYFNYEAQQDKSGLPNDRFSAERPEGSISTLTIQRTEQRDSAMYRCASSPSGGGDTQYFGPGTRLTVL.